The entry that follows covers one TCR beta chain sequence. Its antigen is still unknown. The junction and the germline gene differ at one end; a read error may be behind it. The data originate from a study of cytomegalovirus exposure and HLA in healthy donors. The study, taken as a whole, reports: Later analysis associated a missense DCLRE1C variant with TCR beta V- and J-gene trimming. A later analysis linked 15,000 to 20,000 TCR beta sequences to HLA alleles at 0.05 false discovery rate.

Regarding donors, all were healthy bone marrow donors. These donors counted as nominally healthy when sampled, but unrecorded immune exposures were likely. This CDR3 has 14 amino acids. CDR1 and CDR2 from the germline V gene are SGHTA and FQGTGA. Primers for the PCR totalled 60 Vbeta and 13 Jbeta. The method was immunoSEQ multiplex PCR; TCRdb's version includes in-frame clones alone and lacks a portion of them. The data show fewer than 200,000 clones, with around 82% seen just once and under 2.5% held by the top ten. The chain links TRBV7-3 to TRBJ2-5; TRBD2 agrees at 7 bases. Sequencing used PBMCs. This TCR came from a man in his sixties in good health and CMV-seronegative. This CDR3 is CASSSGTVQGTQYF. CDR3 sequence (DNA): TGTGCCAGCAGCAGCGGGACGGTGCAAGGGACCCAGTACTTC.